The 6 T cell receptor beta chains given below trace back to one sample, sequenced in a study of blood T cell repertoires in COVID-19. This table comes from immunoSEQ multiplex PCR, and its TCRdb copy is limited to in-frame clones, with some not included. This sample yields roughly 51,000 clones, of which less than 95% are seen a single time; 5% to 6.5% belongs to the top ten. The sequenced sample consisted of peripheral blood. The receptors stem from a man between 65 and 80 years old with acute or convalescent COVID-19.

The chain carries TRBV9 and TRBJ2-7, with D possibly TRBD2 on 6 matching bases. The germline V gene has CDR1 SGDLS and CDR2 YYNGEE. V gave up 0 bases and J gave up 0 bases, with 16 bases separating them. This CDR3 has 17 amino acids. CDR3 DNA: TGTGCCAGCAGCGTAGGTAGCGTTGCGGGAAGCTCCTACGAGCAGTACTTC. Its protein is CASSVGSVAGSSYEQYF. Filled out from reference TRBV9 and TRBJ2-7, the complete variable domain reads DSGVTQTPKHLITATGQRVTLRCSPRSGDLSVYWYQQSLDQGLQFLIQYYNGEERAKGNILERFSAQQFPDLHSELNLSSLELGDSALYFCASSVGSVAGSSYEQYFGPGTRLTVT.

The rearrangement joins TRBV7-9 to TRBJ2-3; the D gene is possibly TRBD1 (6 bases). V was shortened by 3 bases and J by 3 bases, with 13 bases between the two germline ends. CDR1 is SEHNR and CDR2 is FQNEAQ in the germline V gene (reference sequence). The CDR3 runs 15 residues. CDR3 nucleotide sequence: TGTGCCAGCAGCTTTACCGCCCAGGGGACAGATACGCAGTATTTT. This encodes CASSFTAQGTDTQYF.

The rearrangement joins TRBV12-5 to TRBJ2-3, with 9 bases that match TRBD2. Germline V gene data show CDR1 as LGHNT and CDR2 as FRNRAP. The CDR3 is 17 amino acids. V trimming: 4 bases; J trimming: 6 bases; junction bases outside the gene matches: 14. CDR3 bases: TGTGCTAGTGGTTCCCAAACCCCTGCGGGGGGGCCGGATACGCAGTATTTT. Translation: CASGSQTPAGGPDTQYF.

The chain employs TRBV28 and TRBJ1-1; D unresolved. Germline loops: CDR1 MDHEN, CDR2 SYDVKM. CDR3 length: 14 amino acids. V was cut by 7 bases and J by 5 bases, with 17 bases left in between. CDR3 residues: CASKQQASGTEAFF. DNA of the CDR3: TGTGCCAGCAAACAGCAGGCTTCGGGGACTGAAGCTTTCTTT.

On this clone itself: A read error may account for a junction end that differs from germline. CDR3 sequence reads: CATSSEEKRGTNTGELFF. The CDR3 bases are TGTGCCACCAGCTCCGAGGAAAAGCGGGGGACCAACACCGGGGAGCTGTTTTTT. This chain joins TRBV13 and TRBJ2-2, with 8 bases matching TRBD2. CDR1 is PRHDT, CDR2 FYEKMQ, per germline (reference sequence). This CDR3 contains 18 residues.

The DNA for the CDR3 is TGTGCCAGCAGCCCGGACACAAACTATGGCTACACCTTC. It yields the protein CASSPDTNYGYTF. The chain employs TRBV9 and TRBJ1-2; D possibly corresponds to TRBD1 (5 bases). The CDR3 has 13 amino acids. Germline V gene sequence: CDR1 SGDLS, CDR2 YYNGEE. V was clipped by 4 bases and J by 2 bases, with 9 bases between them.